Listed here are 14 T cell receptor beta chains from one sample, sequenced in a study of cytomegalovirus exposure and HLA in healthy donors. The study ran its PCR with 60 Vbeta and 13 Jbeta primers. Repertoires were generated with immunoSEQ multiplex PCR, while TCRdb's copy carries only in-frame clones and drops some. The sample has approximately 160,000 clones; roughly 79% are singletons. The sample was PBMCs. These TCRs come from a woman aged 40 to 50 in good health and CMV-seronegative.

The rearrangement uses TRBV5-4 and TRBJ2-7, with 12 bases lining up with TRBD1. Germline values: CDR1 SGHNT, CDR2 YYREEE (reference sequence). This CDR3 is 15 amino acids long. The J segment lost 3 bases and the V segment lost 4 bases, leaving 5 bases of the junction unmatched. The CDR3 sequence: CASSPRDRGLYEQYF. The DNA for the CDR3 is TGTGCCAGCAGCCCCCGGGACAGGGGGCTCTACGAGCAGTACTTC.

This clone came up a few times. The V call is TRBV6-1, the J call TRBJ2-7; D is perhaps TRBD2 (5 bases). The CDR3 contains 14 residues. Germline values: CDR1 MNHNS, CDR2 SASEGT. Trimming stripped 6 bases from V and 2 bases from J, with 14 bases between. The CDR3 spells CASSVPEGAYEQYF. CDR3 in DNA: TGTGCCAGCAGCGTCCCTGAGGGCGCCTACGAGCAGTACTTC.

This clone was seen a handful of times. This chain connects TRBV13 to TRBJ2-7, with a possible D match to TRBD2 (5 bases). CDR1 and CDR2 (germline): PRHDT, FYEKMQ (reference sequence). This CDR3 has 15 amino acids. V lost 0 bases and J 0 bases, leaving 9 bases between the germline ends. CDR3: CASSLGRGASYEQYF. The CDR3 nucleotides are TGTGCCAGCAGCTTAGGCCGGGGAGCCTCCTACGAGCAGTACTTC.

The chain recombines TRBV30 with TRBJ2-1, with TRBD2 matching 10 bases. The ends lost 1 base at V and 2 bases at J; junction bases unmatched: 2. The CDR3 has 15 residues. CDR1 and CDR2 from the germline V gene are GTSNPN and SVGIG (reference sequence). Here the CDR3 DNA reads TGTGCCTGGAGTGCTAGCGGGAGCCCCTACAATGAGCAGTTCTTC. Amino acid sequence: CAWSASGSPYNEQFF.

The chain is built from TRBV5-1 and TRBJ2-2, with TRBD1 as a possible D gene (6 bases). CDR3 length: 15 amino acids. V lost 2 bases to trimming and J lost 7 bases, with 15 bases between them. Germline V CDR1 and CDR2: SGHRS, YFSETQ. This CDR3 reads CASSFAGVEGGELFF. The CDR3 DNA reads as TGCGCCAGCAGCTTCGCAGGGGTTGAGGGCGGGGAGCTGTTTTTT. Complete variable domain (other parts from reference TRBV5-1 and TRBJ2-2): KAGVTQTPRYLIKTRGQQVTLSCSPISGHRSVSWYQQTPGQGLQFLFEYFSETQRNKGNFPGRFSGRQFSNSRSEMNVSTLELGDSALYLCASSFAGVEGGELFFGEGSRLTVL.

The chain is built from TRBV30 and TRBJ2-3; D gene uncertain. V lost 2 bases and J lost 4, with 7 bases in between. Germline loops: CDR1 GTSNPN, CDR2 SVGIG (reference sequence). CDR3 length equals 12 residues. CDR3 residues: CAWSSLADTQYF. The DNA of the CDR3 is TGTGCCTGGAGTAGCCTAGCAGATACGCAGTATTTT.

In this sample, this clone turned up a few times. CDR3 sequence (DNA): TGTGCCAGCAGTTTAAAGGGGGACGGGCAGCCCCAGCATTTT. Translated: CASSLKGDGQPQHF. V usage is TRBV27 and J usage is TRBJ1-5; perhaps TRBD1 as D (6 bases). V lost 2 bases and J lost 7, with 12 bases in between. The CDR3 spans 14 residues. Germline V gives CDR1 MNHEY, CDR2 SMNVEV (reference sequence).

V is TRBV18 and J is TRBJ1-4; perhaps TRBD1 as D (5 bases). CDR1 and CDR2 (germline): KGHSH, LQKENI. The CDR3 has 13 amino acids. Trimming stripped 5 bases from V and 8 bases from J, with 12 bases between. As DNA, the CDR3 is TGTGCCAGCTCATCGACGGGGGTGGAAAAACTGTTTTTT. Translated, it gives CASSSTGVEKLFF. Looking up the rest from reference TRBV18 and TRBJ1-4 gives the full variable domain: NAGVMQNPRHLVRRRGQEARLRCSPMKGHSHVYWYRQLPEEGLKFMVYLQKENIIDESGMPKERFSAEFPKEGPSILRIQQVVRGDSAAYFCASSSTGVEKLFFGSGTQLSVL.

J is TRBJ1-1 and V is TRBV6-6; 7 positions agree with TRBD1. Germline V CDR1 and CDR2: MNHNY, SVGAGI (reference sequence). CDR3 length equals 14 residues. V lost 2 bases and J lost 4; bases outside the gene matches: 4. CDR3 loop: CASSYKPGGTEAFF. The CDR3 DNA reads as TGTGCCAGCAGTTACAAGCCAGGGGGCACTGAAGCTTTCTTT.

The genes are TRBV5-1 and TRBJ2-1; 9 positions match TRBD1. The trim removed 4 bases at V and 7 bases at J, leaving 6 bases unmatched. CDR3 length: 14 amino acids. CDR1 is SGHRS, CDR2 YFSETQ, per germline. The CDR3 loop reads CASSPGQGRNEQFF. DNA for the CDR3: TGCGCCAGCAGCCCGGGACAGGGTCGGAATGAGCAGTTCTTC.

The gene calls are TRBV27 and TRBJ2-5; D is unclear. Looked up from germline, CDR1 is MNHEY and CDR2 is SMNVEV (reference sequence). V dropped 5 bases and J dropped 0 bases, with 13 bases sitting between them. This CDR3 contains 15 residues. CDR3 coding DNA: TGTGCCAGCAGTGAAGGCGGTCGGTACCAAGAGACCCAGTACTTC. The encoded protein is CASSEGGRYQETQYF.

CDR3 nucleotide sequence: TGTGCCAGCAGCTCCGGGACTAGCGGGAGCGGAGAGACCCAGTACTTC. This translates into CASSSGTSGSGETQYF. The V and J genes are TRBV11-2 and TRBJ2-5; TRBD2 matches at 14 bases. V dropped 4 bases and J dropped 4; count of bases not matched to a gene: 5. The CDR3 totals 16 residues. Germline CDR1 is SGHAT and CDR2 is FQNNGV.

This chain's CDR3 is CASSEGQGPEAFF. DNA for the CDR3: TGTGCCAGCAGTGAAGGACAGGGGCCTGAAGCTTTCTTT. The chain couples TRBV6-1 to TRBJ1-1; 8 bases are a match to TRBD1. Germline trimming cut 1 base from V and 6 bases from J; bases unmatched to any gene: 1. The CDR3 has 13 residues. Germline CDR1 and CDR2: MNHNS and SASEGT.

The chain combines TRBV18 with TRBJ2-7; 8 nucleotides align to TRBD1. Germline lookup yields CDR1 KGHSH and CDR2 LQKENI. V was pared by 3 bases and J by 5 bases, with 9 bases of the junction left unmatched. The CDR3 sequence is 15 residues long. In DNA form, the CDR3 reads TGTGCCAGCTCACCCAGGGGGCGGTTAGAGAACGAGCAGTACTTC. Its translation: CASSPRGRLENEQYF.